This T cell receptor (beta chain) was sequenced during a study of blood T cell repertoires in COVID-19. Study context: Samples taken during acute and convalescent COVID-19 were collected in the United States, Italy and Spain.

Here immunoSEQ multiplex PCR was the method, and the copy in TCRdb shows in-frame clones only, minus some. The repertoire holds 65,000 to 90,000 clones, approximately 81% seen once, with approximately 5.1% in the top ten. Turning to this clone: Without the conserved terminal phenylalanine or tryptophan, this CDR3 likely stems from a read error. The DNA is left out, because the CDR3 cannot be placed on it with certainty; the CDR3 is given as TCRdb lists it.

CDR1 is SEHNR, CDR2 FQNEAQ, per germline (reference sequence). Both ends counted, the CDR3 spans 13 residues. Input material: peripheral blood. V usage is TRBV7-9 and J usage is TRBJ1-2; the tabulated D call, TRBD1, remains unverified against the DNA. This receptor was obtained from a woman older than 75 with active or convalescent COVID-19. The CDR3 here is CASSLADVSAGIV.